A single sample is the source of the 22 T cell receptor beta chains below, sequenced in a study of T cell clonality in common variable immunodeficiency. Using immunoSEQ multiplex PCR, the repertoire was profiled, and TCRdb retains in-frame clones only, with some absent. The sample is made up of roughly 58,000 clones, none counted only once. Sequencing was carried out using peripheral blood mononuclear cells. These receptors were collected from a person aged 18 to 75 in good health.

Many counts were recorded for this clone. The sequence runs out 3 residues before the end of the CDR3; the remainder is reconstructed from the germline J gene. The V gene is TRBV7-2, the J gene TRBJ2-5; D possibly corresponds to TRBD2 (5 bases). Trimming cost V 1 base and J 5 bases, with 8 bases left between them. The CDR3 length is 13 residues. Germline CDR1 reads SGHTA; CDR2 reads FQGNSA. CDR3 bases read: TGTGCCAGCAGCTTAGGAAAGCGGGAGACC. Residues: CASSLGKRET. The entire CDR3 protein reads CASSLGKRETQYF.

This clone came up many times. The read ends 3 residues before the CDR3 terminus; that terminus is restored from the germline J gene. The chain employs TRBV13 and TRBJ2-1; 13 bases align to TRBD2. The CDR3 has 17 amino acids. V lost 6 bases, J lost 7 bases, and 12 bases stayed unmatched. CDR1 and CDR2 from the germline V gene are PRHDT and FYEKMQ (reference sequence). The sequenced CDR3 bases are TGTGCCAGCAGTCAACCGGGACTAGCGGGATTGGAGAATGAG. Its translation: CASSQPGLAGLENE. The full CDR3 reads CASSQPGLAGLENEQFF. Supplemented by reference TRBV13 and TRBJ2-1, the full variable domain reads AAGVIQSPRHLIKEKRETATLKCYPIPRHDTVYWYQQGPGQDPQFLISFYEKMQSDKGSIPDRFSAQQFSDYHSELNMSSLELGDSALYFCASSQPGLAGLENEQFFGPGTRLTVL.

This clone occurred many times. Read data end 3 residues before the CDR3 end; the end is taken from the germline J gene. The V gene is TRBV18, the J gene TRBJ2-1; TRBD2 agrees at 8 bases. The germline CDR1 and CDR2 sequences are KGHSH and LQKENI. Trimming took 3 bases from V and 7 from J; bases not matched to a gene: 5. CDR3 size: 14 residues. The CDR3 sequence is CASSPRIAGNEQFF. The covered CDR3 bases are TGTGCCAGCTCACCGCGAATAGCGGGGAATGAG.

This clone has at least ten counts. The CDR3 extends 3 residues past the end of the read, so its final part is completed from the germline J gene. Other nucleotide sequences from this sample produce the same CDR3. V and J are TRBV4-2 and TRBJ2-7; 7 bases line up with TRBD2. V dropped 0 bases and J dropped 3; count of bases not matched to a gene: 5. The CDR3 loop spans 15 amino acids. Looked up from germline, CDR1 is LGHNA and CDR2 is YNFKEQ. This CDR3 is CASSQDGLADYEQYF. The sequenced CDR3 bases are TGTGCCAGCAGCCAAGATGGGCTAGCGGACTACGAG.

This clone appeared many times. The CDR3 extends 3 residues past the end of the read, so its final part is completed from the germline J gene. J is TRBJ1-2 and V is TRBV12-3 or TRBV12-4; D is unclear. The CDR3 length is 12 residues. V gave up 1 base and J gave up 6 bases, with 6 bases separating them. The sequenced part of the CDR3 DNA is TGTGCCAGCAGTTTAGAGGGTCATGGC. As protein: CASSLEGHG. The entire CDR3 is CASSLEGHGYTF.

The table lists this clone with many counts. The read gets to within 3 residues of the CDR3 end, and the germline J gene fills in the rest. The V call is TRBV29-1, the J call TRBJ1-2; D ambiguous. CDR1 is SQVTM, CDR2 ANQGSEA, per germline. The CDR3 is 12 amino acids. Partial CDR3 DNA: TGCAGCGTTGAAGATTGGGCGGGAGGC. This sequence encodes CSVEDWAGG. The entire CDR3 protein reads CSVEDWAGGYTF.

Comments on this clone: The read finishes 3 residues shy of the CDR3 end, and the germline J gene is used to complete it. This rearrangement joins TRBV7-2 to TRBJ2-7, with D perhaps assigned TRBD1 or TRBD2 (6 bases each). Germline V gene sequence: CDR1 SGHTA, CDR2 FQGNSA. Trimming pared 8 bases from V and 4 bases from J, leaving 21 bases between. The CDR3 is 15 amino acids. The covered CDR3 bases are TGTGCCAGCGCATCCGGGCTCACAGGGAGGTACGAG. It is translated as CASASGLTGRYE. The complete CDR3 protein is CASASGLTGRYEQYF.

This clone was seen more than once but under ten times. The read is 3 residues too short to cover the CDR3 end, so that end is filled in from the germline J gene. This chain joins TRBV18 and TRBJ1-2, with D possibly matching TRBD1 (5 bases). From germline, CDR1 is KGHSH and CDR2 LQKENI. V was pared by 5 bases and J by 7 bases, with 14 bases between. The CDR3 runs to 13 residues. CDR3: CASSDPGLRGYTF. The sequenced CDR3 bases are TGTGCCAGCTCAGATCCGGGACTTCGTGGC. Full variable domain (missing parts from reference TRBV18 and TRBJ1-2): NAGVMQNPRHLVRRRGQEARLRCSPMKGHSHVYWYRQLPEEGLKFMVYLQKENIIDESGMPKERFSAEFPKEGPSILRIQQVVRGDSAAYFCASSDPGLRGYTFGSGTRLTVV.

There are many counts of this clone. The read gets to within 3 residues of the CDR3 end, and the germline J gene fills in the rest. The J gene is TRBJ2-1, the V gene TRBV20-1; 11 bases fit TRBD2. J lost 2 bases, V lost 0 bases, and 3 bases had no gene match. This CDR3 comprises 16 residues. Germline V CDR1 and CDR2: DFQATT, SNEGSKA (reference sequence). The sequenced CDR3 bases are TGCAGTGCTAGAGACAGACTAGCGGGAACCTACAATGAG. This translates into CSARDRLAGTYNE. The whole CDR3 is CSARDRLAGTYNEQFF.

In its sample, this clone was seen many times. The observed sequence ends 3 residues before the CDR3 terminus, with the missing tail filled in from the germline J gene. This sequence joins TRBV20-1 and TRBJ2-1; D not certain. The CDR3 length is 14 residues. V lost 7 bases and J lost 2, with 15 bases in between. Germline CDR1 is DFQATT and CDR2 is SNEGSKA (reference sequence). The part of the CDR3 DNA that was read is TGCAGTGTTTTGGTCTCACTAACCTACAATGAG. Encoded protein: CSVLVSLTYNE. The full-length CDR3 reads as CSVLVSLTYNEQFF.

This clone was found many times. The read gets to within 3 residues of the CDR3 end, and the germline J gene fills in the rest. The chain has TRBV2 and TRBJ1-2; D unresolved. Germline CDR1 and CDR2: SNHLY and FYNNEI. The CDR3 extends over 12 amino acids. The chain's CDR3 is CASSIRLLGYTF. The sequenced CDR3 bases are TGTGCCAGCAGTATCAGACTATTGGGC.

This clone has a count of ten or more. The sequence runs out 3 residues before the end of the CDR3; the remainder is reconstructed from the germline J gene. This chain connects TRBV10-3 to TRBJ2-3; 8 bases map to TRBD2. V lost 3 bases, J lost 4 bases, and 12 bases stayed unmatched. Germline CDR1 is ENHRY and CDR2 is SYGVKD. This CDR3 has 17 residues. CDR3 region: CAISDLRAGVRADTQYF. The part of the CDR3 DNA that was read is TGTGCCATCAGTGACCTGAGAGCGGGAGTTAGGGCAGATACG.

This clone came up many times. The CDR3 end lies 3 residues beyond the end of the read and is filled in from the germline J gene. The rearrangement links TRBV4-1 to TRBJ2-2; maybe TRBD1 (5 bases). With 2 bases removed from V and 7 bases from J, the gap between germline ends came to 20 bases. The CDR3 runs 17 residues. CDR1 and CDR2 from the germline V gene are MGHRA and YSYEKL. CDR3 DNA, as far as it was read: TGCGCCAGCAGCCAACTCACGTATGTCAGAACAGGCGGGGAG. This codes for CASSQLTYVRTGGE. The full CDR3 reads CASSQLTYVRTGGELFF.

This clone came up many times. The CDR3 bases that were read are TGCAGTGCTAGGCGACTAGCGGGTGCCTCCTACAATGAG. Translation gives CSARRLAGASYNE. The full CDR3 protein is CSARRLAGASYNEQFF. The V call is TRBV20-1, the J call TRBJ2-1; 10 bases are shared with TRBD2. Sequencing ends 3 residues short of the CDR3 end; the germline J gene provides the rest. The CDR3 spans 16 residues. J gave up 0 bases and V 3 bases, and 5 bases lay outside the gene matches. Germline V CDR1 and CDR2: DFQATT, SNEGSKA (reference sequence).

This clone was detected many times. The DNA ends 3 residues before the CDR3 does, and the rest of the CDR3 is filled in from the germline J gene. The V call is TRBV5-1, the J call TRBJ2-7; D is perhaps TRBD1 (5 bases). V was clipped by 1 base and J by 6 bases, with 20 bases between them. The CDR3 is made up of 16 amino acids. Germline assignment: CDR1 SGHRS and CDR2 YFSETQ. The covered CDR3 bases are TGCGCCAGCAGCTTGCGATCGTACAGGAGAGACTTCGAG. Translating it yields CASSLRSYRRDFE. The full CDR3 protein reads CASSLRSYRRDFEQYF.

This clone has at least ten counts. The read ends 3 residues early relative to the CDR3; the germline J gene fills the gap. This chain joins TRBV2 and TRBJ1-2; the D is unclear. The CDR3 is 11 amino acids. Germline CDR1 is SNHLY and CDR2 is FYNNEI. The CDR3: CASSEYASYTF. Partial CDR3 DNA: TGTGCCAGCAGTGAATACGCGAGC.

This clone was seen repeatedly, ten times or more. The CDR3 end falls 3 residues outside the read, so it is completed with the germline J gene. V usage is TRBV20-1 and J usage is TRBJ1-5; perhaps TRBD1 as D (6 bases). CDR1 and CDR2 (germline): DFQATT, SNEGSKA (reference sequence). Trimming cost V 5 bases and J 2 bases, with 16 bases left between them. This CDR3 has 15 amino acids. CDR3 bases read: TGCAGTGCTGCCCACAGGGTGCGAGGCAATCAGCCC. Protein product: CSAAHRVRGNQP. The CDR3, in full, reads CSAAHRVRGNQPQHF.

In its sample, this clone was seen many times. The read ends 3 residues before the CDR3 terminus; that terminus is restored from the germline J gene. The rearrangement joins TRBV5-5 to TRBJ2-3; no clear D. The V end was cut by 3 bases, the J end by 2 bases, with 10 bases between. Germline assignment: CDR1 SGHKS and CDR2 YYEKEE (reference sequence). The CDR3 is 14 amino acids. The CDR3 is CASSSRVYTDTQYF. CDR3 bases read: TGTGCCAGCAGCTCCCGGGTCTACACAGATACG.

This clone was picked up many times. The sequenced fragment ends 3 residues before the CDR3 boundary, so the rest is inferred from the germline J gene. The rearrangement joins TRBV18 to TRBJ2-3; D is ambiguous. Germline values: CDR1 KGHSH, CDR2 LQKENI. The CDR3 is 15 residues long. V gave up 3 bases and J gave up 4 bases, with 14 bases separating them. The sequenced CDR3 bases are TGTGCCAGCTCACCCGTCCCCTCAAGCCCAGATACG. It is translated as CASSPVPSSPDT. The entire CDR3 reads CASSPVPSSPDTQYF.

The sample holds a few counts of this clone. The CDR3 here is CASSFLASSYNEQFF. Partial CDR3 DNA: TGTGCCAGCAGCTTCCTAGCGTCCTCCTACAATGAG. The rearrangement links TRBV5-6 to TRBJ2-1, with a possible D match to TRBD2 (6 bases). The read stops 3 residues short of the end of the CDR3; the missing end is completed from the germline J gene. This CDR3 contains 15 residues. Trimming cost V 2 bases and J 0 bases, with 9 bases left between them. Germline-derived CDR1 and CDR2 are SGHDT and YYEEEE.

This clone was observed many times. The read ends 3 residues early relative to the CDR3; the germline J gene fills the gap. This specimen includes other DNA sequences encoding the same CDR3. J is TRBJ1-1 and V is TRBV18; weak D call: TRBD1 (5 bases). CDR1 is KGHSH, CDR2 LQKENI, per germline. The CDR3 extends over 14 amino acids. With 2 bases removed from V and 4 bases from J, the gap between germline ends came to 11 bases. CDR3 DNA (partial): TGTGCCAGCTCACCAGATTTGGGGGGCACTGAA. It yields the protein CASSPDLGGTE. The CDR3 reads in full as CASSPDLGGTEAFF.

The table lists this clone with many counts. The CDR3: CSARSTGTGYSGNSPLHF. The CDR3 DNA, read in part, is TGCAGTGCTAGAAGTACCGGGACAGGGTATTCGGGTAATTCACCC. The rearrangement links TRBV20-1 to TRBJ1-6; 9 bases fit TRBD1. The read terminates 3 residues before the CDR3 end, so the remaining end is supplied by the germline J gene. The V gene end was trimmed by 2 bases and the J gene end by 6 bases; junction bases not matched to a gene: 14. This CDR3 contains 18 residues. CDR1 and CDR2 from the germline V gene are DFQATT and SNEGSKA (reference sequence).